Following are 25 T cell receptor beta chains from one sample sequenced in a study of tumor and adjacent non-tumor tissue in lung cancer. No cell sorting was done before RNA was extracted from the tissue. TCRbeta libraries were built with three rounds of nested PCR, modified from ARM-PCR. Using its own MiXCR run on the multiplex PCR reads, TCRdb lists one record per CDR3 protein. Among under 150,000 distinct CDR3 sequences listed, approximately 72% were seen once. Sequencing used lung tumor tissue. The receptors originated from a man between 60 and 75 years old with small cell lung cancer.

V and J are TRBV14 and TRBJ2-1; D might be TRBD1 (7 bases). Germline CDR1 and CDR2: SGHDN and FVKESK. The V end was cut by 4 bases, the J end by 6 bases, with 16 bases between. The CDR3 runs to 15 residues. The CDR3 DNA reads TGTGCCAGCAGCCTCCAGGGGGGAACCCGCAATGAGCAGTTCTTC. The encoded protein is CASSLQGGTRNEQFF.

The V and J genes are TRBV4-1 and TRBJ2-3, with 9 bases that match TRBD2. With V trimmed by 4 bases and J by 0 bases, 8 bases remained unmatched. The CDR3 contains 17 residues. In germline, CDR1 is MGHRA, CDR2 YSYEKL. CDR3 loop: CASSPVASGASTDTQYF. The CDR3 DNA reads TGCGCCAGCAGCCCCGTAGCTAGCGGGGCGAGCACAGATACGCAGTATTTT.

This clonotype showed up many times. The chain is built from TRBV11-2 and TRBJ1-4; D call uncertain. V gave up 4 bases and J gave up 7 bases, with 10 bases separating them. Germline CDR1 SGHAT, CDR2 FQNNGV. This CDR3 has 13 amino acids. The CDR3 sequence is CASSSRRSEKLFF. The CDR3 DNA follows: TGTGCCAGCAGCTCCAGACGGAGTGAAAAACTGTTTTTT.

This clonotype was picked up a small number of times. This rearrangement joins TRBV7-3 to TRBJ2-6; 9 nucleotides agree with TRBD1. The J segment lost 1 base and the V segment lost 5 bases, leaving 12 bases of the junction unmatched. Germline V gene lookup returns CDR1 SGHTA and CDR2 FQGTGA. The CDR3 loop spans 19 amino acids. The CDR3 region has the DNA TGTGCCAGCAGCCCCAGGTCCGGGACAGGGATGTCTGGGGCCAACGTCCTGACTTTC. This sequence encodes CASSPRSGTGMSGANVLTF.

On this clonotype itself: The CDR3 does not close with the conserved phenylalanine or tryptophan, likely indicating a read error. The rearrangement joins TRBV20-1 to TRBJ1-1; the D gene is possibly TRBD1 (6 bases). V was shortened by 1 base and J by 3 bases, with 15 bases between the two germline ends. Germline CDR1 reads DFQATT; CDR2 reads SNEGSKA (reference sequence). This CDR3 is built from 15 residues. CDR3 region: CSARANQGHDTEAFS. CDR3 in DNA: TGCAGTGCTAGAGCTAATCAGGGGCACGACACTGAAGCTTTCTCT.

This clonotype turned up a few times. This rearrangement joins TRBV28 to TRBJ1-4; the D gene is possibly TRBD1 (5 bases). The CDR3 length is 14 residues. The germline V gene encodes CDR1 MDHEN and CDR2 SYDVKM. Trimming stripped 5 bases from V and 4 bases from J, with 11 bases between. The CDR3: CASSPQQVNEKLFF. As DNA, the CDR3 is TGTGCCAGCAGTCCCCAACAGGTTAATGAAAAACTGTTTTTT.

The chain carries TRBV11-2 and TRBJ1-6; D gene ambiguous. Trimming left V 9 bases short and J 4 bases short, with 13 bases between. CDR1 and CDR2 from the germline V gene are SGHAT and FQNNGV. The CDR3 contains 14 residues. The CDR3 sequence is CARSDAPYNSPLHF. The DNA for the CDR3 is TGTGCCAGGAGCGACGCACCATATAATTCACCCCTCCACTTT.

The rearrangement joins TRBV5-1 to TRBJ2-5; 8 nucleotides align to TRBD2. The CDR3 covers 14 residues. V shed 0 bases, J shed 3 bases, and the junction held 1 base outside the gene matches. Germline CDR1 is SGHRS and CDR2 is YFSETQ. DNA of the CDR3: TGCGCCAGCAGCTTGGAACTAGCGGAAGAGACCCAGTACTTC. The encoded protein is CASSLELAEETQYF.

This clonotype is a singleton in its sample. V usage is TRBV20-1 and J usage is TRBJ2-4, with D perhaps TRBD1 (6 bases). Looked up from germline, CDR1 is DFQATT and CDR2 is SNEGSKA (reference sequence). V was clipped by 0 bases and J by 2 bases, with 11 bases between them. The CDR3 is 15 residues long. CDR3 sequence reads: CSAREQGSSKNIQYF. CDR3 in DNA: TGCAGTGCTAGAGAACAGGGTTCGTCCAAAAACATTCAGTACTTC.

This clonotype has just one count. A read error may be the cause here, since a much bigger clone is one base away. This chain connects TRBV20-1 to TRBJ2-3; no firm D call. Germline V CDR1 and CDR2: DFQATT, SNEGSKA (reference sequence). The CDR3 has 18 amino acids. The DNA of the CDR3 is TGCAGTGCCACTCAACCCGCATCACGGAAGGCCCCCACAGATGCGCAGTATTTT. Its protein is CSATQPASRKAPTDAQYF.

The rearrangement links TRBV11-2 to TRBJ2-1, with TRBD2 matching over 13 bases. From germline, CDR1 is SGHAT and CDR2 FQNNGV. The CDR3 has 14 amino acids. CDR3 protein: CTSSFTSGGDEQFF. Written as DNA, the CDR3 is TGTACTAGCAGCTTTACTAGCGGGGGGGATGAGCAGTTCTTC.

Note on this clonotype: An end of the junction differs from the germline gene, which may be a read error. The chain carries TRBV11-2 and TRBJ2-2, with TRBD2 as a possible D gene (6 bases). The CDR3 has 15 residues. Germline CDR1 reads SGHAT; CDR2 reads FQNNGV. CDR3 DNA sequence: TGTGCCAGCAGCTTACATACTCCAGGGACTGGGGAGCTGTCTTTT. Encoded protein: CASSLHTPGTGELSF.

Only one count was recorded for this clonotype. The chain combines TRBV20-1 with TRBJ2-1, with 9 bases identical to TRBD2. The CDR3 covers 15 residues. Per the germline V gene, CDR1 is DFQATT and CDR2 is SNEGSKA (reference sequence). The V and J ends lost 0 bases and 8 bases, in that order; junction bases with no gene match: 8. The chain's CDR3 is CSARDPLAGSDEQFF. CDR3 nucleotide sequence: TGCAGTGCTAGAGATCCCCTAGCGGGAAGTGATGAGCAGTTCTTC.

The CDR3 DNA is TGTGCCTGGAGGGGCTCGGGAAACACCATATATTTT. Its protein is CAWRGSGNTIYF. This chain links TRBV30 with TRBJ1-3; D uncertain. Germline V lookup: CDR1 GTSNPN, CDR2 SVGIG (reference sequence). Trimming left V 3 bases short and J 4 bases short, with 7 bases between. The CDR3 is made up of 12 amino acids. The variable domain in full, completed from reference TRBV30 and TRBJ1-3, reads SQTIHQWPATLVQPVGSPLSLECTVEGTSNPNLYWYRQAAGRGLQLLFYSVGIGQISSEVPQNLSASRPQDRQFILSSKKLLLSDSGFYLCAWRGSGNTIYFGEGSWLTVV.

V is TRBV20-1 and J is TRBJ1-3; D is perhaps TRBD1 (6 bases). Looked up from germline, CDR1 is DFQATT and CDR2 is SNEGSKA (reference sequence). CDR3 length: 13 amino acids. Trimming removed 6 bases at V and 4 bases at J, with 13 bases between. CDR3 sequence reads: CSARGEGGNTIYF. CDR3 sequence (DNA): TGCAGTGCCAGGGGAGAGGGGGGAAACACCATATATTTT.

This clonotype has just a few counts. The V gene is TRBV6-5, the J gene TRBJ2-2; D ambiguous. Germline V lookup: CDR1 MNHEY, CDR2 SVGAGI. V lost 6 bases and J lost 4, with 9 bases in between. The CDR3 runs to 13 residues. The CDR3 loop is CASRSPITGELFF. CDR3 DNA sequence: TGTGCCAGCAGAAGTCCGATCACCGGGGAGCTGTTTTTT.

The rearrangement uses TRBV11-2 and TRBJ1-6; D call uncertain. Trimming pared 1 base from V and 15 bases from J, leaving 19 bases between. The CDR3 is made up of 15 amino acids. Per the germline V gene, CDR1 is SGHAT and CDR2 is FQNNGV. The CDR3 loop reads CASSLVGRQSPLLHF. The DNA of the CDR3 is TGTGCCAGCAGCTTAGTAGGCAGGCAAAGCCCTCTCCTCCACTTT.

As regards this clonotype: At one end the junction does not follow the germline gene, possibly because of a read error. This CDR3 is CDSSGSRRQPQHF. DNA of the CDR3: TGTGACAGCAGTGGCAGCCGGCGGCAGCCCCAGCATTTT. This sequence joins TRBV6-1 and TRBJ1-5; D is unresolved. Germline-derived CDR1 and CDR2 are MNHNS and SASEGT. The CDR3 totals 13 residues.

The chain employs TRBV11-2 and TRBJ2-7, with D tentatively TRBD1 (6 bases). Germline CDR1 SGHAT, CDR2 FQNNGV. The CDR3 is 12 residues long. The CDR3 spells CYSSHREYEQYV. CDR3 in DNA: TGTTACAGCAGCCACAGGGAATACGAGCAGTACGTC.

Concerning this clonotype: One end of the junction does not line up with germline, which may come from a read error. The rearrangement joins TRBV20-1 to TRBJ2-1; D remains unclear. The CDR3 has 11 residues. Germline loops: CDR1 DFQATT, CDR2 SNEGSKA (reference sequence). Here the CDR3 DNA reads TGCAGTGCTAGAGACCGGGTTACGCGGCTCTTC. This translates into CSARDRVTRLF.

This clonotype was picked up a small number of times. A single base separates this from a much larger clone, so it may be a read error. The chain carries TRBV20-1 and TRBJ2-1, with TRBD2 matching 8 bases. The germline V gene has CDR1 DFQATT and CDR2 SNEGSKA (reference sequence). The length of the CDR3 is 12 residues. The CDR3 loop reads CNARAGAVEQFF. The CDR3 DNA is TGCAATGCTAGAGCGGGAGCAGTTGAGCAGTTCTTC.

CDR3 in amino acids: CASSFRQIDTGAFF. DNA for the CDR3: TGTGCCAGCAGCTTTAGACAGATCGACACCGGAGCTTTCTTT. The rearrangement joins TRBV11-2 to TRBJ1-1; D may be TRBD1 (5 bases). Trimming pared 3 bases from V and 10 bases from J, leaving 18 bases between. The CDR3 covers 14 residues. The germline CDR1 and CDR2 sequences are SGHAT and FQNNGV. Supplemented by reference TRBV11-2 and TRBJ1-1, the full variable domain reads EAGVAQSPRYKIIEKRQSVAFWCNPISGHATLYWYQQILGQGPKLLIQFQNNGVVDDSQLPKDRFSAERLKGVDSTLKIQPAKLEDSAVYLCASSFRQIDTGAFFGQGTRLTVV.

The count of this clonotype is one. The junction departs from the called germline gene at one end, perhaps through a read error. V gene TRBV6-5 combines with J gene TRBJ1-3; the D is unclear. The CDR3 runs to 15 residues. CDR1 and CDR2 from the germline V gene are MNHEY and SVGAGI. The CDR3 is CASSYGPPHGNTIYF. The DNA of the CDR3 is TGTGCCAGCAGTTACGGGCCTCCTCATGGAAACACAATATATTTT.

This clonotype was recorded a few times. V usage is TRBV20-1 and J usage is TRBJ1-1, with D perhaps matching TRBD1 (5 bases). There are 17 residues in the CDR3. In germline, CDR1 is DFQATT, CDR2 SNEGSKA (reference sequence). Trimming shortened V by 5 bases and J by 1 base, and 23 bases separated the two germline ends. The CDR3 DNA follows: TGCAGTGCTCAGAATCCCAAGACTCCGGGGACGAACACTGAAGCTTTCTTT. This codes for CSAQNPKTPGTNTEAFF.

The J gene is TRBJ2-5, the V gene TRBV20-1, with TRBD1 as a possible D gene (5 bases). The CDR3 is made up of 17 amino acids. V was trimmed by 0 bases and J by 10 bases, leaving 27 bases between them. Germline assignment: CDR1 DFQATT and CDR2 SNEGSKA (reference sequence). The CDR3 sequence: CSARDHGAANIQSLQYF. CDR3 nucleotide sequence: TGCAGTGCTAGAGATCATGGGGCGGCCAACATTCAGTCTCTCCAGTACTTC.